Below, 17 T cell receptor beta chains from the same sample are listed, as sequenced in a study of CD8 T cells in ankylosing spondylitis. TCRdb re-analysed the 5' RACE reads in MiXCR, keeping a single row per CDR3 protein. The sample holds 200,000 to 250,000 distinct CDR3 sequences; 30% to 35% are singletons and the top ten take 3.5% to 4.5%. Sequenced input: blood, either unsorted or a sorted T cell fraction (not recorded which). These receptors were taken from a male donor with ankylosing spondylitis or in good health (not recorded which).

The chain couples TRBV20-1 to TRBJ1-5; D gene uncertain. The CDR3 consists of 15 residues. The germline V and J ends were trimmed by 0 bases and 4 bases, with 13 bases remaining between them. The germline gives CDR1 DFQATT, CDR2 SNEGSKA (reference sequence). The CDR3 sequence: CSARDFRTDNQPQHF. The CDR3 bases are TGCAGTGCTAGAGATTTTCGGACGGATAATCAGCCCCAGCATTTT.

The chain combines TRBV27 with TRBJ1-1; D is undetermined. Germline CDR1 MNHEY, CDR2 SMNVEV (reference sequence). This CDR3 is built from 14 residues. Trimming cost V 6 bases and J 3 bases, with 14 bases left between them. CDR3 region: CASRPTAGYTEAFF. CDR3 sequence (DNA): TGTGCCAGCAGGCCCACCGCGGGTTACACTGAAGCTTTCTTT.

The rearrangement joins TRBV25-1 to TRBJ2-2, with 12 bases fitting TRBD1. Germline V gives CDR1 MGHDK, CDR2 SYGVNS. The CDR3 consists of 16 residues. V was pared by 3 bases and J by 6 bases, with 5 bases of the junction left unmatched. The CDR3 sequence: CASSDPGQGAPGELFF. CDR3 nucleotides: TGTGCCAGCAGTGACCCGGGACAGGGGGCACCCGGGGAGCTGTTTTTT.

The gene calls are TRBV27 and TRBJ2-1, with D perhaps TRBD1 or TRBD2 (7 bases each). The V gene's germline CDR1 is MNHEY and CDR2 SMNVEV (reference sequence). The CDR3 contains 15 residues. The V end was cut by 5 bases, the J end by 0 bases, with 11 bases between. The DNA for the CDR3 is TGTGCCAGCAGTAGCGGGGACAGCTCCTACAATGAGCAGTTCTTC. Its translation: CASSSGDSSYNEQFF.

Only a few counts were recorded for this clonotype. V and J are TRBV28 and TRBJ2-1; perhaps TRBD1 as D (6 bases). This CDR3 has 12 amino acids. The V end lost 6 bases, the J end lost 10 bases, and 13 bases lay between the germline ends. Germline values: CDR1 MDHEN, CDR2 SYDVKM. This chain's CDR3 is CASRGTLGEQFF. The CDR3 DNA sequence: TGTGCCAGCAGGGGGACATTGGGAGAGCAGTTCTTC. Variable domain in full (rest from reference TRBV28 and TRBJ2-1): DVKVTQSSRYLVKRTGEKVFLECVQDMDHENMFWYRQDPGLGLRLIYFSYDVKMKEKGDIPEGYSVSREKKERFSLILESASTNQTSMYLCASRGTLGEQFFGPGTRLTVL.

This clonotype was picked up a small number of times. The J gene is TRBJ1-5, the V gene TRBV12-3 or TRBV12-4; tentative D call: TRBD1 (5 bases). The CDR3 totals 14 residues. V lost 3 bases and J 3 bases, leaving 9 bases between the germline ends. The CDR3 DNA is TGTGCCAGCAGTTTCGGAGGGGCCAATCAGCCCCAGCATTTT. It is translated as CASSFGGANQPQHF.

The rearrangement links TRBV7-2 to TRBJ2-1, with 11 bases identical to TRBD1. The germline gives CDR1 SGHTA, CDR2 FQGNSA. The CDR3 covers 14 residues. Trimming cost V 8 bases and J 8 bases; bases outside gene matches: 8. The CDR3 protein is CASLKDRGRYEQFF. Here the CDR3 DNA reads TGTGCCAGCCTCAAGGACAGGGGGCGCTATGAGCAGTTCTTC.

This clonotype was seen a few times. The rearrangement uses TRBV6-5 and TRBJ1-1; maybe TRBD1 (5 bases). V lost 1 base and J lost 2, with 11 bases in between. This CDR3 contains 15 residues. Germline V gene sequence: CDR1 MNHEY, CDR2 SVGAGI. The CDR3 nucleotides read TGTGCCAGCAGTTACTTTGGGGGGTTAAACACTGAAGCTTTCTTT. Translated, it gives CASSYFGGLNTEAFF.

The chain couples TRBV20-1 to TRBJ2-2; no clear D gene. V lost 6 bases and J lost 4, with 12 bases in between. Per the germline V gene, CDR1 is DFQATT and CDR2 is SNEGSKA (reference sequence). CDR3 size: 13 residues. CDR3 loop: CSAQTSSTGELFF. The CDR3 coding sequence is TGCAGTGCCCAGACATCTAGCACCGGGGAGCTGTTTTTT.

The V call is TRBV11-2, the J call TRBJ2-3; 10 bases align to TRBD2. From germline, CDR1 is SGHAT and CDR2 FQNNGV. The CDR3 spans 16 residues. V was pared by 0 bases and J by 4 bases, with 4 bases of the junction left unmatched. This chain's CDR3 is CASSLEGSGGSDTQYF. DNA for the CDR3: TGTGCCAGCAGCTTAGAAGGTAGCGGGGGGTCAGATACGCAGTATTTT.

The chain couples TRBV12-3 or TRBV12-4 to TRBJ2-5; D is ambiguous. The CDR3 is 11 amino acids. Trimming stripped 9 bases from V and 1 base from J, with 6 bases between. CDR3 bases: TGTGCCAGTAGGATCCAAGAGACCCAGTACTTC. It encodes CASRIQETQYF.

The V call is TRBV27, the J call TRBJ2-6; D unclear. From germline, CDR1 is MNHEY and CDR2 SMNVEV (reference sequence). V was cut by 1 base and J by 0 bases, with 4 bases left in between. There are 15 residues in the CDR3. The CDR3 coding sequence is TGTGCCAGCAGTTTATTCGTCTCTGGGGCCAACGTCCTGACTTTC. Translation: CASSLFVSGANVLTF.

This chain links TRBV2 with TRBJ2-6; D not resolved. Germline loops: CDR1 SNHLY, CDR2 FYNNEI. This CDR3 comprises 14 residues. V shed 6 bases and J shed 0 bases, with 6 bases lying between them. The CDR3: CASRLGSGANVLTF. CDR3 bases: TGTGCCAGCAGACTGGGCTCTGGGGCCAACGTCCTGACTTTC.

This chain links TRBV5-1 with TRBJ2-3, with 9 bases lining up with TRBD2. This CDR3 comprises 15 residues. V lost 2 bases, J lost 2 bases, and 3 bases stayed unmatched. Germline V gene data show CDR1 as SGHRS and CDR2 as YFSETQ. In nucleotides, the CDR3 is TGCGCCAGCAGCTTACAGCGGGGGGACACAGATACGCAGTATTTT. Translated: CASSLQRGDTDTQYF. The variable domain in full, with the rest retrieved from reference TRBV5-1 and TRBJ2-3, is KAGVTQTPRYLIKTRGQQVTLSCSPISGHRSVSWYQQTPGQGLQFLFEYFSETQRNKGNFPGRFSGRQFSNSRSEMNVSTLELGDSALYLCASSLQRGDTDTQYFGPGTRLTVL.

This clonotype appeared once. CDR3 protein: CSARGRGDRGRNSPLHF. The CDR3 nucleotides are TGCAGTGCTAGAGGCAGGGGAGACAGGGGCCGAAATTCACCCCTCCACTTT. The chain uses TRBV20-1 and TRBJ1-6; TRBD1 aligns across 8 bases. Germline CDR1 DFQATT, CDR2 SNEGSKA (reference sequence). This CDR3 has 17 residues. V was pared by 1 base and J by 7 bases, with 12 bases of the junction left unmatched.

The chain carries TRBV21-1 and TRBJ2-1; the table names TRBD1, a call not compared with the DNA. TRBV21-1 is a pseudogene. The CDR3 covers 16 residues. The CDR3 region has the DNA TGTGCCAGCAGCAAAAGGGGGCAGGGGTTAGGCAATGAGCAGTTCTTC. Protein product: CASSKRGQGLGNEQFF.

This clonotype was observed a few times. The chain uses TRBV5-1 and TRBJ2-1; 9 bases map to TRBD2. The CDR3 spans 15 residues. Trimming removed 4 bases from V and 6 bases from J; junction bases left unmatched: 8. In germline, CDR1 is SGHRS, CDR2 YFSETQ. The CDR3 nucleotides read TGCGCCAGCAGCCGAGGCAGGCGGGGGGGCAATGAGCAGTTCTTC. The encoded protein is CASSRGRRGGNEQFF. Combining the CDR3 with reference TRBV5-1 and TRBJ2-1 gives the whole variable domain KAGVTQTPRYLIKTRGQQVTLSCSPISGHRSVSWYQQTPGQGLQFLFEYFSETQRNKGNFPGRFSGRQFSNSRSEMNVSTLELGDSALYLCASSRGRRGGNEQFFGPGTRLTVL.